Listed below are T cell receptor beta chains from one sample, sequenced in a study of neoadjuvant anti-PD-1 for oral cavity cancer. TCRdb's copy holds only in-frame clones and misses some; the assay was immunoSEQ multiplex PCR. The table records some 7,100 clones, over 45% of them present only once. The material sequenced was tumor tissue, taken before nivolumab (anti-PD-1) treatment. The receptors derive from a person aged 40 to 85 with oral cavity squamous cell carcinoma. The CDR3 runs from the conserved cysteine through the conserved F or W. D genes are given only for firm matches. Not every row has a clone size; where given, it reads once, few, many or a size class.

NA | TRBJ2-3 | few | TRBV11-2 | TGTGCCAGCAGCCTTGGGTGGTTCGAGGATACGCAGTATTTT | CASSLGWFEDTQYF
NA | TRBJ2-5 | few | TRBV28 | TGTGCCAGCAGAGACAGTACAGCTCTGAAGACCCAGTACTTC | CASRDSTALKTQYF
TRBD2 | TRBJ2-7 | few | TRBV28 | TGTGCCAGCAATAAACCTAGCGGGAGTCAGCTAGAGCAGTACTTC | CASNKPSGSQLEQYF
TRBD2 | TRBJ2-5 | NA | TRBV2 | TGTGCCAGCATTAATACCGGGACTAGCGTAGAAGAGACCCAGTACTTC | CASINTGTSVEETQYF
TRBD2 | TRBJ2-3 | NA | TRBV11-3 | TGTGCCAGCAGCCCAAAGGCGGGGGGAAGCACAGATACGCAGTATTTT | CASSPKAGGSTDTQYF
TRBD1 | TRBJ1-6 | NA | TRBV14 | TGTGCCAGCAGCCGCACAGGGGGCGGGAATTCACCCCTCCACTTT | CASSRTGGGNSPLHF
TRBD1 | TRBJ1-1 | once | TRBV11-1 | TGTGCCAGCAGCACGGGACAGGGGGCGCGAGGAGGCACTGAAGCTTTCTTT | CASSTGQGARGGTEAFF
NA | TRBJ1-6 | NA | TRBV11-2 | TGTGCCAGCAGCTTGGGCCCTCTTTCACCCCTCCACTTT | CASSLGPLSPLHF
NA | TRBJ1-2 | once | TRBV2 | TGTGCCAGCAGTAGAGACGGGGCAGGGGAGGGGGGCTACACCTTC | CASSRDGAGEGGYTF
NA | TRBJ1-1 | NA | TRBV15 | TGTGCCACCAGCAGGGGAGGAGTTTGGGTGAACACTGAAGCTTTCTTT | CATSRGGVWVNTEAFF
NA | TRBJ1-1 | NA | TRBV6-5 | TGTGCCAGCATCATGACAGGGAACACTGAAGCTTTCTTT | CASIMTGNTEAFF
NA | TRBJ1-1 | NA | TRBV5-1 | TGCGCCAGCAGCCCACTTGGGGGCGCTGAAGCTTTCTTT | CASSPLGGAEAFF
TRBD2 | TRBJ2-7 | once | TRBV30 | TGTGCCTGGAGTGCCCAGCCGGGACTACTCTCCTACGAGCAGTACTTC | CAWSAQPGLLSYEQYF
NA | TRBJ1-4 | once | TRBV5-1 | TGCGCCAGCAGACCGGAGGGGGGGCGCGGAGAAAAACTGTTTTTT | CASRPEGGRGEKLFF
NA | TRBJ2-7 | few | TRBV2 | TGTGCCAGCAGTGGAGGAAGCTTTTACGAGCAGTACTTC | CASSGGSFYEQYF
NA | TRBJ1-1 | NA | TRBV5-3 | TGTGCCAGAAGCTTGGCCCCGGGACACCTGAACACTGAAGCTTTCTTT | CARSLAPGHLNTEAFF
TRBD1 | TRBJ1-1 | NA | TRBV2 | TGTGCCAGCAGTGAACGAACAGGGGGCAGGAACACTGAAGCTTTCTTT | CASSERTGGRNTEAFF
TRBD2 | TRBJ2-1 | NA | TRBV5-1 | TGCGCCAGCAGGGCGGGAGGGGTCGCCGATGAGCAGTTCTTC | CASRAGGVADEQFF